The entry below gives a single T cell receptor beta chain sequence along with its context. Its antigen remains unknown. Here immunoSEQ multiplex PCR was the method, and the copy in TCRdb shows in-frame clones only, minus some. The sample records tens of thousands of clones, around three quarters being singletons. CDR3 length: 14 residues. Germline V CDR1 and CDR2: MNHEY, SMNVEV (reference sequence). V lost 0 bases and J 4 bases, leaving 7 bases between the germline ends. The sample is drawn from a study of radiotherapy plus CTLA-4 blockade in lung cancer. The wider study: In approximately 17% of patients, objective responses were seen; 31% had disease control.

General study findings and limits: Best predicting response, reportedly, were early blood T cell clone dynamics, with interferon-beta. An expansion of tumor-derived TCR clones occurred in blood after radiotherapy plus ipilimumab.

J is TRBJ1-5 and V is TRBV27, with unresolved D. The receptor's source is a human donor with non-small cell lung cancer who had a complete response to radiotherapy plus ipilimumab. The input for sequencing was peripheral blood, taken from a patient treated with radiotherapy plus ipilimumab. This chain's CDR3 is CASSLSLGNQPQHF. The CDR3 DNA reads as TGTGCCAGCAGTTTATCGCTGGGGAATCAGCCCCAGCATTTT.